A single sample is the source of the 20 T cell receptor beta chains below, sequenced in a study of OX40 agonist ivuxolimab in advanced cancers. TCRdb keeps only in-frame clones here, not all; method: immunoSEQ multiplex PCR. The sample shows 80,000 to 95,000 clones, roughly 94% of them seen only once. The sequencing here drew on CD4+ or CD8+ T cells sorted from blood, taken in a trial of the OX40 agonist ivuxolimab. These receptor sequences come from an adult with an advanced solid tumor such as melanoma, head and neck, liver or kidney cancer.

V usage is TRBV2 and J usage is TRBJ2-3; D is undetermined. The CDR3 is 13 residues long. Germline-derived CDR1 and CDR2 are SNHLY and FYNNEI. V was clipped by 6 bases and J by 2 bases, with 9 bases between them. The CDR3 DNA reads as TGTGCCAGCAGACTCCCAACCACAGATACGCAGTATTTT. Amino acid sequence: CASRLPTTDTQYF.

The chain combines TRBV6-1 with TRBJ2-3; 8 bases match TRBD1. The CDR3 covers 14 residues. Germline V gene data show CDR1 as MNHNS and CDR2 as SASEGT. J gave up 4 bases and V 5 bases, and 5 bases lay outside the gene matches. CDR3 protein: CASSPGGVPDTQYF. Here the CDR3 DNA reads TGTGCCAGCAGTCCAGGGGGCGTGCCAGATACGCAGTATTTT.

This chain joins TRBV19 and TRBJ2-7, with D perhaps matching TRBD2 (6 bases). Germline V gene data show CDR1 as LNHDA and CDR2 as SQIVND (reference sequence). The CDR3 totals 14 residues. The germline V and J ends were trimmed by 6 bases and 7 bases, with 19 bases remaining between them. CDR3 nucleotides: TGTGCCAGTAGCCCGACTAGTCCCTTGGGGGAGCAGTACTTC. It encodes CASSPTSPLGEQYF.

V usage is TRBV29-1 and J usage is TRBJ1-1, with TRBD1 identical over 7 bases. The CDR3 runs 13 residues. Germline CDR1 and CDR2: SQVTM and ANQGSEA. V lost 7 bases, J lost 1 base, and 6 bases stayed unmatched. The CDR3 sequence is CSANDRANTEAFF. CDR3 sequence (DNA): TGCAGCGCTAACGACAGGGCGAACACTGAAGCTTTCTTT.

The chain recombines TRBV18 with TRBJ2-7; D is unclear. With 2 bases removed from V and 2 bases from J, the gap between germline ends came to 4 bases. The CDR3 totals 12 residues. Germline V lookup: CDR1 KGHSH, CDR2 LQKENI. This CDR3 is CASSPTTYEQYF. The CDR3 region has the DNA TGTGCCAGCTCACCAACCACCTACGAGCAGTACTTC.

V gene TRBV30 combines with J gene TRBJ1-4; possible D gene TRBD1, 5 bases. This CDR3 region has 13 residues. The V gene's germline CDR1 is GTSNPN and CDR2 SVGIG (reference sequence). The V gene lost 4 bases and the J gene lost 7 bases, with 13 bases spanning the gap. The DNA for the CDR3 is TGTGCCTGGAATACGCAGGGTGTTGAAAAACTGTTTTTT. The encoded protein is CAWNTQGVEKLFF.

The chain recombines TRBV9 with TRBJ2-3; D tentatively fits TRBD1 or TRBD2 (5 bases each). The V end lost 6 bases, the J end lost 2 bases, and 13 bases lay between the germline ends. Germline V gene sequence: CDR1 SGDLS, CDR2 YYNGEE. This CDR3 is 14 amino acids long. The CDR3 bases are TGTGCCAGCAATGAGGGGCATAACACAGATACGCAGTATTTT. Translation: CASNEGHNTDTQYF.

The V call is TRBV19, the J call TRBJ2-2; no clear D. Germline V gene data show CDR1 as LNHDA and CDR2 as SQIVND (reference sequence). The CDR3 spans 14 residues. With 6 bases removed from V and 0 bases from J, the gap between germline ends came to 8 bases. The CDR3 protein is CASRRVSNTGELFF. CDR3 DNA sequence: TGTGCCAGTAGAAGGGTTTCGAACACCGGGGAGCTGTTTTTT.

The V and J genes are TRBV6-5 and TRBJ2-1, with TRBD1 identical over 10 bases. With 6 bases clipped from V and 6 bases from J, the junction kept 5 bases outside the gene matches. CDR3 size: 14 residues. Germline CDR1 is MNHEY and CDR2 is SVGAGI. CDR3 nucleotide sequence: TGTGCCAGCAGACGGACAGGGGGGGCCAATGAGCAGTTCTTC. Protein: CASRRTGGANEQFF.

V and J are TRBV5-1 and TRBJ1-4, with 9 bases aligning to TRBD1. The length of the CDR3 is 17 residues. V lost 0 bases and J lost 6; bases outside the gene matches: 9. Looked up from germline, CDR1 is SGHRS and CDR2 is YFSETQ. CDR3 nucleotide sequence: TGCGCCAGCAGCTTGGAGAGTTCGGGACAGGGAGATGAAAAACTGTTTTTT. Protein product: CASSLESSGQGDEKLFF. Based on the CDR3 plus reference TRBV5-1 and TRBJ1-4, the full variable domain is KAGVTQTPRYLIKTRGQQVTLSCSPISGHRSVSWYQQTPGQGLQFLFEYFSETQRNKGNFPGRFSGRQFSNSRSEMNVSTLELGDSALYLCASSLESSGQGDEKLFFGSGTQLSVL.

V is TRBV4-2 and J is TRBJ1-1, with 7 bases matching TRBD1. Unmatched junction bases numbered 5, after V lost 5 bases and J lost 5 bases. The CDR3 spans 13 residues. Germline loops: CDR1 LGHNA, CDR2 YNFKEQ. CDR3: CASSLQGGTEAFF. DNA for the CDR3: TGTGCCAGCAGCTTGCAGGGGGGAACTGAAGCTTTCTTT.

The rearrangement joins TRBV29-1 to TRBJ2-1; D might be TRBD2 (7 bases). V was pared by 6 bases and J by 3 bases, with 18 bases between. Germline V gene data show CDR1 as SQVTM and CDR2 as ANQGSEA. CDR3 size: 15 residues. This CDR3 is CSVGGGGGGYNEQFF. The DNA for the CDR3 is TGCAGCGTGGGCGGTGGGGGAGGGGGCTACAATGAGCAGTTCTTC.

The CDR3 is CASSSLRTGNYEQYF. In nucleotides, the CDR3 is TGTGCCAGCAGCTCACTCAGGACAGGGAACTACGAGCAGTACTTC. The gene calls are TRBV5-4 and TRBJ2-7, with 8 positions matching TRBD1. This CDR3 spans 15 amino acids. The trim removed 3 bases at V and 3 bases at J, leaving 8 bases unmatched. Per germline, CDR1 SGHNT and CDR2 YYREEE (reference sequence).

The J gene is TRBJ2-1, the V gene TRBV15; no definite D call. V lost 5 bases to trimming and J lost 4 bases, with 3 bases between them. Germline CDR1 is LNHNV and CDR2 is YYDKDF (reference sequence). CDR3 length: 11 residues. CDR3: CATSGYNEQFF. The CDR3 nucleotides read TGTGCCACCAGCGGATACAATGAGCAGTTCTTC.

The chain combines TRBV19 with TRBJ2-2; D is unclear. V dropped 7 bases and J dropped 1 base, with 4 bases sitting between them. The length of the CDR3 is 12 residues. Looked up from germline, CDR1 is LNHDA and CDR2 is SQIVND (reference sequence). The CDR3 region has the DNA TGTGCCAGTATGAGGAACACCGGGGAGCTGTTTTTT. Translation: CASMRNTGELFF. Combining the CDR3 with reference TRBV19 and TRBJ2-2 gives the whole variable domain DGGITQSPKYLFRKEGQNVTLSCEQNLNHDAMYWYRQDPGQGLRLIYYSQIVNDFQKGDIAEGYSVSREKKESFPLTVTSAQKNPTAFYLCASMRNTGELFFGEGSRLTVL.

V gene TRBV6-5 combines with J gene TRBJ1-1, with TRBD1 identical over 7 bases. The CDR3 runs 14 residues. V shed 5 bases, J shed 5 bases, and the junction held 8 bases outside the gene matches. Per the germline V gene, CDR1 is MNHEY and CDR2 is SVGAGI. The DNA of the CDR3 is TGTGCCAGCAGTAACAGGGGCCTTGGAACTGAAGCTTTCTTT. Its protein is CASSNRGLGTEAFF.

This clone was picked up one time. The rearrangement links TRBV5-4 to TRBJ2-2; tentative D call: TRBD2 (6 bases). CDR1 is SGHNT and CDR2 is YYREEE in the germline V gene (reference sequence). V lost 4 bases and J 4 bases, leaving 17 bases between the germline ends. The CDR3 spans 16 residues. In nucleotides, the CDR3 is TGTGCCAGCAGCCCGGGTCGCGGGGCAGTCACCGGGGAGCTGTTTTTT. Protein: CASSPGRGAVTGELFF.

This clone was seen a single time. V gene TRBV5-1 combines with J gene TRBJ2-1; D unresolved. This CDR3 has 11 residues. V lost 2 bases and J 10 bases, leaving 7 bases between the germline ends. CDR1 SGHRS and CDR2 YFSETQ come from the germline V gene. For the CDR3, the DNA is TGCGCCAGCAGCTTTAGTCGGGAGCAGTTCTTC. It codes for CASSFSREQFF. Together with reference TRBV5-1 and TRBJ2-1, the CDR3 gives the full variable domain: KAGVTQTPRYLIKTRGQQVTLSCSPISGHRSVSWYQQTPGQGLQFLFEYFSETQRNKGNFPGRFSGRQFSNSRSEMNVSTLELGDSALYLCASSFSREQFFGPGTRLTVL.

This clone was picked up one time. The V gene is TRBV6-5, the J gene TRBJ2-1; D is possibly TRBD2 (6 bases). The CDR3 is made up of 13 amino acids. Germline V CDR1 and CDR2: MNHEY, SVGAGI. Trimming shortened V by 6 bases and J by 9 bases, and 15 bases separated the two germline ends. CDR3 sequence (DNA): TGTGCCAGCAGCCACACTAGCCTAGCTGAGCAGTTCTTC. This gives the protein CASSHTSLAEQFF.

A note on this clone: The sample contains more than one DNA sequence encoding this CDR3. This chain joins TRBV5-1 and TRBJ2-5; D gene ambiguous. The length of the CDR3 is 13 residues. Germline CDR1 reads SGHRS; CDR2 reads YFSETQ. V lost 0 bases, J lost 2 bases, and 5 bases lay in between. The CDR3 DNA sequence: TGCGCCAGCAGCTTGGGGGGTCAAGAGACCCAGTACTTC. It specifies CASSLGGQETQYF.